Presented here are 15 T cell receptor beta chains from one specimen sequenced in a study of regulatory T cells in long-lasting Graves disease. Specified time point: newly diagnosed GD, antithyroid drugs for less than 3 months. Making the TCR library involved RNA that had been extracted from PBMCs. Library construction for TCR beta used iRepertoire HTBI primers and Arm-PCR of CDR3 regions. One entry per CDR3 protein, called by TCRdb with MiXCR from the multiplex PCR reads. There are 550,000 to 600,000 distinct CDR3 sequences in the sample; around 15% occur only once, and about 12% lies in the top ten. These same data were also listed under a study on T cells in Graves' hyperthyroidism and ophthalmopathy.

The sequencing here drew on peripheral blood mononuclear cells (PBMCs), taken at new diagnosis, from a patient treated with antithyroid drugs. The receptor set was obtained from a man aged 18 to 29 with Graves disease.

The V and J genes are TRBV29-1 and TRBJ2-1, with D hard to call. Trimming removed 1 base from V and 2 bases from J, with 6 bases in between. From germline, CDR1 is SQVTM and CDR2 ANQGSEA. CDR3 size: 13 residues. The CDR3 loop reads CSVEVGTYNEQFF. CDR3 nucleotides: TGCAGCGTTGAAGTAGGCACCTACAATGAGCAGTTCTTC.

This clonotype was picked up a small number of times. The chain joins TRBV5-1 to TRBJ1-5; weak D call: TRBD1 (6 bases). Per the germline V gene, CDR1 is SGHRS and CDR2 is YFSETQ. Trimming took 3 bases from V and 0 from J, leaving 7 bases between them. The CDR3 spans 14 residues. The CDR3 coding sequence is TGCGCCAGCAGCTCGGACAGTAGCAATCAGCCCCAGCATTTT. As protein: CASSSDSSNQPQHF.

The chain combines TRBV6-2 or TRBV6-3 with TRBJ2-7; D may correspond to TRBD1 or TRBD2 (5 bases each). CDR1 MNHEY and CDR2 SVGEGT come from the germline V gene. This CDR3 comprises 17 residues. V was cut by 2 bases and J by 4 bases, with 21 bases left in between. In DNA, the CDR3 is TGTGCCAGCAGTTACCCACGGGGCGGGCCCAAGACATACGAGCAGTACTTC. Amino acids: CASSYPRGGPKTYEQYF.

The chain employs TRBV20-1 and TRBJ1-5, with unresolved D. Germline V gene lookup returns CDR1 DFQATT and CDR2 SNEGSKA (reference sequence). V lost 6 bases, J lost 0 bases, and 12 bases lay in between. The CDR3 runs to 14 residues. For the CDR3, the DNA is TGCAGTGCATGGATGGGAATTAGCAATCAGCCCCAGCATTTT. It codes for CSAWMGISNQPQHF.

The chain carries TRBV9 and TRBJ1-5; 7 nucleotides match TRBD1. After removal of 3 bases from V and 10 bases from J, the junction contained 13 bases not matched to a gene. Germline assignment: CDR1 SGDLS and CDR2 YYNGEE. This CDR3 spans 15 amino acids. This CDR3 is CASSEGGGADIPQHF. As DNA, the CDR3 is TGTGCCAGCAGCGAAGGAGGGGGCGCGGATATCCCCCAGCATTTT.

In its sample, this clonotype was seen many times. This chain joins TRBV3-1 and TRBJ2-7; 13 positions agree with TRBD2. This CDR3 region has 15 residues. Germline lookup yields CDR1 LGHDT and CDR2 YNNKEL (reference sequence). V trimming: 4 bases; J trimming: 7 bases; junction bases outside the gene matches: 7. CDR3 amino acids: CASSPSGLAGREQYF. DNA for the CDR3: TGTGCCAGCAGCCCCTCGGGACTAGCGGGAAGGGAGCAGTACTTC.

CDR3 residues: CAIRAGSYNEQFF. The CDR3 DNA is TGTGCCATCAGGGCAGGTTCCTACAATGAGCAGTTCTTC. The V and J genes are TRBV10-3 and TRBJ2-1; D is uncertain. This CDR3 has 13 residues. The ends were cut back, 6 bases at V and 1 base at J, with 7 bases in the middle. Germline V gene data show CDR1 as ENHRY and CDR2 as SYGVKD.

This clonotype was seen repeatedly, ten times or more. The rearrangement uses TRBV2 and TRBJ2-5; 9 bases are shared with TRBD1. With 3 bases clipped from V and 5 bases from J, the junction kept 1 base outside the gene matches. Germline V gene sequence: CDR1 SNHLY, CDR2 FYNNEI. This CDR3 is built from 13 residues. DNA of the CDR3: TGTGCCAGCAGTGATGGGACAGGGGAGACCCAGTACTTC. Translation: CASSDGTGETQYF.

This clonotype has at least ten counts. The chain combines TRBV2 with TRBJ2-7; D possibly corresponds to TRBD1 (6 bases). Germline CDR1 reads SNHLY; CDR2 reads FYNNEI. The CDR3 is made up of 15 amino acids. V was clipped by 6 bases and J by 4 bases, with 19 bases between them. This CDR3 is CASRERPGVRYEQYF. CDR3 coding DNA: TGTGCCAGCAGAGAACGGCCAGGGGTAAGGTACGAGCAGTACTTC.

The chain couples TRBV20-1 to TRBJ2-7, with D maybe TRBD1 (5 bases). The CDR3 length is 13 residues. Per the germline V gene, CDR1 is DFQATT and CDR2 is SNEGSKA (reference sequence). V shed 6 bases and J shed 4 bases, with 16 bases lying between them. The CDR3 is CSASNRLSYEQYF. CDR3 nucleotide sequence: TGCAGTGCGTCGAACAGGTTGAGTTACGAGCAGTACTTC.

J is TRBJ2-2 and V is TRBV20-1; perhaps TRBD2 as D (5 bases). This CDR3 is built from 15 residues. V gave up 3 bases and J gave up 0 bases, with 11 bases separating them. The germline gives CDR1 DFQATT, CDR2 SNEGSKA (reference sequence). In nucleotides, the CDR3 is TGCAGTGCTAGGGCAAGCGGAACGAACACCGGGGAGCTGTTTTTT. This translates into CSARASGTNTGELFF.

For this clonotype: A far larger clone lies a single base away; this is likely a read error. The chain has TRBV11-2 and TRBJ2-4; 8 nucleotides line up with TRBD1. Germline V lookup: CDR1 SGHAT, CDR2 FQNNGV. The CDR3 spans 13 residues. CDR3 coding DNA: TGTGCCAGCAGCTTGGGGACAGGTGCTGAGCAGCTCTTC. The encoded protein is CASSLGTGAEQLF.

The chain couples TRBV20-1 to TRBJ1-2, with 12 nucleotides matching TRBD1. V shed 5 bases and J 7 bases; nucleotides not matched to a gene: 2. The germline CDR1 and CDR2 sequences are DFQATT and SNEGSKA (reference sequence). This CDR3 contains 12 residues. The CDR3 DNA follows: TGCAGTGCTCTGGGACAGGGGGCTGGCTACACCTTC. It translates to CSALGQGAGYTF.

At least ten counts were recorded for this clonotype. The chain joins TRBV12-3 or TRBV12-4 to TRBJ1-1; D gene uncertain. This CDR3 has 14 amino acids. Trimming cost V 3 bases and J 4 bases, with 12 bases left between them. The DNA for the CDR3 is TGTGCCAGCAGTTTTTCGGGGTCCGGCACTGAAGCTTTCTTT. This gives the protein CASSFSGSGTEAFF.

The genes are TRBV12-3 or TRBV12-4 and TRBJ2-2; D remains ambiguous. V was trimmed by 3 bases and J by 8 bases, leaving 4 bases between them. This CDR3 spans 11 amino acids. In nucleotides, the CDR3 is TGTGCCAGCAGTTTCAGGGGGGAGCTGTTTTTT. Protein sequence: CASSFRGELFF.